The rows below give T cell receptor beta chains drawn from one sample of a study of T cell repertoires in cytomegalovirus infection. Via MiXCR, TCRdb re-called the reads, giving one row per CDR3 protein. The profile shows 650,000 to 850,000 distinct CDR3 sequences, 25% to 30% of them singletons. Antigen specificity for these receptors is unknown. The specimen was cultured CD8+ T cells from PBMCs, collected from culture after CMV antigen stimulation. Receptor source: a human donor in good health (CMV status not recorded). Some clones in this sample may be carry-over from other donors' samples. CDR3s include the opening cysteine and the closing phenylalanine or tryptophan. A D gene is named only where the DNA matches it firmly. Part of the rows lack a size; the others show once, few, many or a class for expanded clones.

v_call: TRBV5-6; j_call: TRBJ2-1; d_call: TRBD2; clone_size: many; cdr3_aa: CASSSGGGWRDEQFF; cdr3_nt: TGTGCCAGCAGCTCGGGAGGGGGTTGGCGCGATGAGCAGTTCTTC
v_call: TRBV19; j_call: TRBJ1-2; d_call: TRBD1; clone_size: NA; cdr3_aa: CASQWRTGSYGYTF; cdr3_nt: TGTGCCAGCCAGTGGCGGACAGGGTCCTATGGCTACACCTTC
v_call: TRBV28; j_call: TRBJ1-6; d_call: NA; clone_size: NA; cdr3_aa: CASKRQGNSPLHF; cdr3_nt: TGTGCCAGCAAAAGGCAGGGGAATTCACCCCTCCACTTT
v_call: TRBV14; j_call: TRBJ1-6; d_call: NA; clone_size: NA; cdr3_aa: CASSHFPRGSNPLHF; cdr3_nt: TGTGCCAGCAGCCATTTCCCCCGGGGTTCCAATCCCCTCCACTTT
v_call: TRBV6-5; j_call: TRBJ1-1; d_call: NA; clone_size: NA; cdr3_aa: CASRTDGYTEAFF; cdr3_nt: TGTGCCAGCAGGACGGACGGTTACACTGAAGCTTTCTTT
v_call: TRBV5-1; j_call: TRBJ2-5; d_call: NA; clone_size: NA; cdr3_aa: CASSLVPEQYHLETQYF; cdr3_nt: TGCGCCAGCAGCTTGGTACCAGAGCAATACCATCTGGAGACCCAGTACTTC
v_call: TRBV20-1; j_call: TRBJ2-1; d_call: TRBD1; clone_size: few; cdr3_aa: CSAAGQGIDNEQFF; cdr3_nt: TGCAGTGCGGCCGGACAGGGAATCGACAATGAGCAGTTCTTC
v_call: TRBV27; j_call: TRBJ2-1; d_call: NA; clone_size: NA; cdr3_aa: CASSLSRIFNEQFF; cdr3_nt: TGTGCCAGCAGTTTATCCAGAATCTTCAATGAGCAGTTCTTC
v_call: TRBV27; j_call: TRBJ2-3; d_call: NA; clone_size: NA; cdr3_aa: CASSLSRVDTQYF; cdr3_nt: TGTGCCAGCAGTTTATCCCGGGTAGATACGCAGTATTTT
v_call: TRBV20-1; j_call: TRBJ2-5; d_call: TRBD2; clone_size: NA; cdr3_aa: CSAGWVSGGMQETQYF; cdr3_nt: TGCAGTGCTGGTTGGGTTAGCGGGGGTATGCAAGAGACCCAGTACTTC
v_call: TRBV6-2/TRBV6-3; j_call: TRBJ2-1; d_call: NA; clone_size: NA; cdr3_aa: CASSYFTGRNNGQFF; cdr3_nt: TGTGCCAGCAGTTACTTCACAGGGAGGAACAATGGGCAGTTCTTC
v_call: TRBV7-9; j_call: TRBJ2-1; d_call: TRBD1; clone_size: NA; cdr3_aa: CASTSQGALSSYNEQFF; cdr3_nt: TGTGCCAGCACCTCACAGGGGGCCCTGAGCTCCTACAATGAGCAGTTCTTC
v_call: TRBV7-6; j_call: TRBJ1-1; d_call: TRBD1; clone_size: many; cdr3_aa: CASSQGQGMNTEAFF; cdr3_nt: TGTGCCAGCAGCCAAGGACAGGGCATGAACACTGAAGCTTTCTTT
v_call: TRBV6-1; j_call: TRBJ2-2; d_call: NA; clone_size: many; cdr3_aa: CASSPGQTNTGELFF; cdr3_nt: TGTGCCAGCAGCCCGGGACAAACGAACACCGGGGAGCTGTTTTTT
v_call: TRBV4-1; j_call: TRBJ2-5; d_call: TRBD2; clone_size: NA; cdr3_aa: CASSDGLAGGLGETQYF; cdr3_nt: TGTGCCAGCAGCGATGGACTAGCGGGGGGGCTGGGAGAGACCCAGTACTTC
v_call: TRBV2; j_call: TRBJ2-1; d_call: NA; clone_size: NA; cdr3_aa: CARPDRKGDEQFF; cdr3_nt: TGTGCCAGGCCGGACCGGAAAGGGGATGAGCAGTTCTTC
v_call: TRBV19; j_call: TRBJ1-2; d_call: TRBD1; clone_size: few; cdr3_aa: CASRWASTGDGYTF; cdr3_nt: TGTGCCAGTAGATGGGCCTCTACAGGGGATGGCTACACCTTC
v_call: TRBV7-2; j_call: TRBJ1-3; d_call: NA; clone_size: many; cdr3_aa: CASSAPGAFGNTIYF; cdr3_nt: TGTGCCAGCAGCGCTCCGGGGGCGTTTGGAAACACCATATATTTT
v_call: TRBV7-9; j_call: TRBJ2-4; d_call: TRBD1; clone_size: few; cdr3_aa: CASSSTRDRHF; cdr3_nt: TGTGCCAGCAGCTCCACCCGGGACAGGCACTTC
v_call: TRBV10-2; j_call: TRBJ2-7; d_call: NA; clone_size: NA; cdr3_aa: CASKQGLHEQYF; cdr3_nt: TGCGCCAGCAAGCAAGGGCTACACGAGCAGTACTTC
v_call: TRBV5-4; j_call: TRBJ2-5; d_call: TRBD2; clone_size: NA; cdr3_aa: CASSLRGSGVETQYF; cdr3_nt: TGTGCCAGCAGCCTTCGGGGTAGCGGGGTAGAGACCCAGTACTTC
v_call: TRBV4-1; j_call: TRBJ2-7; d_call: NA; clone_size: NA; cdr3_aa: CASSQVGSNEQYF; cdr3_nt: TGCGCCAGCAGCCAAGTAGGATCGAACGAGCAGTACTTC
v_call: TRBV12-3/TRBV12-4; j_call: TRBJ1-2; d_call: NA; clone_size: many; cdr3_aa: CASASTGHLSDGYTF; cdr3_nt: TGTGCCAGCGCTTCCACGGGACACCTATCAGATGGCTACACCTTC
v_call: TRBV6-6; j_call: TRBJ2-2; d_call: NA; clone_size: few; cdr3_aa: CASSYSQGAGELFF; cdr3_nt: TGTGCCAGCAGTTACTCTCAGGGTGCCGGGGAGCTGTTTTTT
v_call: TRBV12-3/TRBV12-4; j_call: TRBJ1-1; d_call: NA; clone_size: NA; cdr3_aa: CASSVSDTEAFF; cdr3_nt: TGTGCCAGCAGCGTCTCGGACACTGAAGCTTTCTTT
v_call: TRBV7-2; j_call: TRBJ2-1; d_call: TRBD1; clone_size: many; cdr3_aa: CASSFPTGSYNEQFF; cdr3_nt: TGTGCCAGCAGCTTCCCGACAGGGTCCTACAATGAGCAGTTCTTC
v_call: TRBV6-5; j_call: TRBJ1-1; d_call: NA; clone_size: few; cdr3_aa: CASALGGGNTEAFF; cdr3_nt: TGTGCCAGCGCTCTCGGAGGGGGGAACACTGAAGCTTTCTTT
v_call: TRBV24-1; j_call: TRBJ2-5; d_call: NA; clone_size: once; cdr3_aa: CATSETGLLSGTQYF; cdr3_nt: TGTGCCACCAGTGAGACCGGACTGCTTAGTGGGACCCAGTACTTC
v_call: TRBV7-9; j_call: TRBJ2-3; d_call: NA; clone_size: few; cdr3_aa: CASSSIPDTQYF; cdr3_nt: TGTGCCAGCAGCTCCATACCGGATACGCAGTATTTT
v_call: TRBV20-1; j_call: TRBJ1-5; d_call: NA; clone_size: NA; cdr3_aa: CSAPISGYSNQPQHF; cdr3_nt: TGCAGTGCCCCTATATCCGGATATAGCAATCAGCCCCAGCATTTT
v_call: TRBV10-3; j_call: TRBJ2-5; d_call: NA; clone_size: few; cdr3_aa: CAISENRFEIQETQYF; cdr3_nt: TGTGCCATCAGTGAGAACAGGTTCGAGATACAAGAGACCCAGTACTTC
v_call: TRBV4-1; j_call: TRBJ2-3; d_call: NA; clone_size: few; cdr3_aa: CASSQEGQGPDTQYF; cdr3_nt: TGCGCCAGCAGCCAAGAAGGCCAGGGTCCCGATACGCAGTATTTT
v_call: TRBV19; j_call: TRBJ1-6; d_call: NA; clone_size: few; cdr3_aa: CASTEGGYNSPLHF; cdr3_nt: TGTGCCAGTACCGAGGGGGGTTATAATTCACCCCTCCACTTT